Below, 7 T cell receptor beta chains from the same sample are listed, as sequenced in a study of blood T cell repertoires in COVID-19. Repertoires were generated with immunoSEQ multiplex PCR, while TCRdb's copy carries only in-frame clones and drops some. The sample holds about 66,000 clones, about 90% seen once. The sequenced material came from peripheral blood. Receptor source: a human donor in a cohort sampled during active COVID-19.

The V gene is TRBV27, the J gene TRBJ2-3; 10 nucleotides match TRBD2. The CDR3 sequence is 19 residues long. Germline CDR1 is MNHEY and CDR2 is SMNVEV (reference sequence). V gave up 5 bases and J gave up 1 base; unmatched junction bases: 15. The CDR3 protein is CASSPRPPSGGLGTDTQYF. As DNA, the CDR3 is TGTGCCAGCAGTCCCCGCCCCCCTAGCGGGGGTTTGGGCACAGATACGCAGTATTTT.

The chain links TRBV5-8 to TRBJ1-3; D ambiguous. Trimming stripped 0 bases from V and 0 bases from J, with 13 bases between. CDR3 length: 17 amino acids. CDR1 SGHTS and CDR2 YDEGEE come from the germline V gene. CDR3 in amino acids: CASSLVYGGFSGNTIYF. The CDR3 region has the DNA TGTGCCAGCAGCTTGGTCTATGGCGGCTTCTCTGGAAACACCATATATTTT.

This chain connects TRBV6-2 or TRBV6-3 to TRBJ1-5, with 7 positions matching TRBD1. Trimming cost V 6 bases and J 2 bases; bases outside gene matches: 4. The CDR3 has 14 residues. The germline gives CDR1 MNHEY, CDR2 SVGEGT. The CDR3 loop is CASSWDSGNQPQHF. The CDR3 DNA reads as TGTGCCAGCAGCTGGGACAGTGGCAATCAGCCCCAGCATTTT.

The gene calls are TRBV21-1 and TRBJ2-1; no DNA check was done on the table's D call, TRBD2. TRBV21-1 is labeled a pseudogene. There are 15 residues in the CDR3. CDR3 loop: CASSFTGRAYNEQFF. CDR3 DNA sequence: TGTGCCAGCAGCTTCACCGGGAGGGCCTACAATGAGCAGTTCTTC.

The chain combines TRBV6-1 with TRBJ2-7, with 8 bases lining up with TRBD2. The length of the CDR3 is 14 residues. CDR1 is MNHNS and CDR2 is SASEGT in the germline V gene. The J segment lost 2 bases and the V segment lost 3 bases, leaving 3 bases of the junction unmatched. CDR3 in amino acids: CASSDGRGAYEQYF. As DNA, the CDR3 is TGTGCCAGCAGTGACGGGCGGGGGGCCTACGAGCAGTACTTC.

The chain recombines TRBV6-5 with TRBJ2-5, with D possibly matching TRBD1 (5 bases). The V end lost 6 bases, the J end lost 2 bases, and 13 bases lay between the germline ends. The CDR3 spans 14 residues. CDR1 is MNHEY and CDR2 is SVGAGI in the germline V gene. The CDR3 region is CASRKQTVQETQYF. CDR3 bases: TGTGCCAGCAGGAAGCAGACAGTACAAGAGACCCAGTACTTC.

The chain links TRBV10-2 to TRBJ2-7; 13 bases fit TRBD2. J was trimmed by 3 bases and V by 6 bases; bases with no gene match: 8. Germline V gives CDR1 WSHSY, CDR2 SAAADI. The CDR3 consists of 16 residues. CDR3 region: CASRATGTSGNYEQYF. For the CDR3, the DNA is TGCGCCAGCAGGGCCACCGGGACTAGCGGGAACTACGAGCAGTACTTC.